This TCR beta chain was captured by sequencing in a study of CD8+ T cells in alopecia areata. Overall study: Severity scoring for treated patients was based on the percentage of affected scalp area.

RNA extraction and reverse transcription yielded cDNA as sequencing template. The table came from immunoSEQ multiplex PCR; TCRdb's copy has only in-frame clones and leaves some out. The repertoire holds about 190,000 clones, 64% seen once, with 4% to 5% in the top ten. Stated treatment: oral pan-JAK inhibitor, 5-10 mg twice daily. V dropped 6 bases and J dropped 5; count of bases not matched to a gene: 15. Germline assignment: CDR1 SEHNR and CDR2 FQNEAQ (reference sequence). The CDR3 totals 16 residues. The TCR originated in a human donor with alopecia areata. This specimen consisted of CD4+ T cells sorted from blood, obtained at week 4, from a patient treated with tofacitinib. This sequence joins TRBV7-9 and TRBJ2-7; 8 bases align to TRBD1. CDR3 sequence: CASRSRAGTGSNEQYF. In DNA, the CDR3 is TGTGCCAGCAGGTCCCGGGCGGGGACAGGATCAAACGAGCAGTACTTC.